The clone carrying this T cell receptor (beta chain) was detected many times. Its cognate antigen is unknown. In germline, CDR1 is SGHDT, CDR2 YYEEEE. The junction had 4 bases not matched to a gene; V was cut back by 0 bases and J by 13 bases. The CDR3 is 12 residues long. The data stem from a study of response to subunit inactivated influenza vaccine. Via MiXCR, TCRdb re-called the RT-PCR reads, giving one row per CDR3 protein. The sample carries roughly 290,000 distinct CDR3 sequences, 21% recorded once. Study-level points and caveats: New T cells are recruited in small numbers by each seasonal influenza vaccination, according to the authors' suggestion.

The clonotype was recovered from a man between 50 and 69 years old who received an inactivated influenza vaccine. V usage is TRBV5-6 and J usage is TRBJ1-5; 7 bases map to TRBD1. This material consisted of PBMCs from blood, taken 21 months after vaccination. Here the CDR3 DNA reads TGTGCCAGCAGCTTGGGAGGGGGCCATCAGCATTTT. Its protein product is CASSLGGGHQHF. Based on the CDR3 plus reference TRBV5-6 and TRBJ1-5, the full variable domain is DAGVTQSPTHLIKTRGQQVTLRCSPKSGHDTVSWYQQALGQGPQFIFQYYEEEERQRGNFPDRFSGHQFPNYSSELNVNALLLGDSALYLCASSLGGGHQHFGDGTRLSIL.